Sequencing of this T cell receptor (beta chain) was carried out in a study of blood T cell repertoires in COVID-19 (dated by TCRdb to 2019 to 2021). About the investigation overall: Samples covering the acute and convalescent phases of COVID-19 were provided by collaborators in the United States, Italy and Spain. The material from the prospective study consisted of cDNA or gDNA derived from T cells, B-cell-depleted T cells, or PBMCs. Subjects who had been exposed to COVID-19, were actively infected with it, or had recovered from it provided the deeply sampled blood TCRbeta repertoires that made up the dataset. The repertoires were released in a freely available public database intended as a resource for research on the immune response to SARS-CoV-2. The samples were drawn from the first 160 participants of the ongoing ImmuneRACE study and from some 1,300 subjects provided by 6 global collaborators. The sample metadata nearly always contained a de-identified subject ID, COVID-19 status, age in years and sex. Where available, HLA class I and class II types were taken from metadata supplied by the sample provider and were not determined by assay-based typing.

The CDR3 contains 13 residues, cysteine and phenylalanine counted. Just the 39-base CDR3 DNA is kept, in frame starting at base 1. CDR1 LNHDA and CDR2 SQIVND are derived from the germline V gene (reference sequence). Trimming costs V 3 bases and J 0 bases, and their ends lie 6 bases apart. The immunoSEQ Assay, a bias-controlled multiplex PCR, was used to amplify TCRbeta CDR3 regions from genomic DNA. In the source study's methods: Nucleated cell counts per sample were estimated from amplification of reference gene primers within the assay. Sequence reads were collapsed and filtered to measure the absolute abundance of every unique TCRbeta CDR3 rearrangement. Productive Simpson clonality was computed per sample as the square root of Simpson's diversity index over productive rearrangements. TCRdb obtained this table from immuneACCESS and retained in-frame rearrangements with V and J assigned. These tables miss some clones; where compared with another copy, unresolved V genes account for less than half of the shortfall, and the remainder is unexplained. V and J calls and clone size are copied from that table; D and trimming were computed from the DNA. This sample comprises roughly 30,000 clones, 84% of them detected only once. The ten top clones hold 9% to 10% of the sample.

Whole blood was collected in K2EDTA tubes by collaborating institutions according to the institutions' own protocols. Collaborator samples were shipped for TCRbeta analysis as frozen whole blood, isolated PBMCs, or DNA extracted from either sample type. Study-wide findings and limitations: How much clinical and demographic metadata was included differed by source and by participant, and the metadata was provided uncurated.

A few counts support this clone. Its antigen remains undetermined. Qualities for individual bases were not recorded, and no much larger clone is one base off. This TCR came from a man older than 75 with active COVID-19. The material sequenced was peripheral blood. The rearrangement joined TRBV19 to TRBJ2-7; 6 matching bases give a weak D call of TRBD1. The encoded CDR3 is CASSMDSSYEQYF. In nucleotide form, the sequence is TGTGCCAGTAGTATGGACAGCTCCTACGAGCAGTACTTC.